The sequence of this TCR beta chain was determined in a study of T cells in Graves' hyperthyroidism and ophthalmopathy. Study at large: At the time of initial diagnosis and before any treatment, peripheral blood was collected.

With 4 bases clipped from V and 0 bases from J, the junction kept 1 base outside the gene matches. Germline-derived CDR1 and CDR2 are GTSNPN and SVGIG (reference sequence). The CDR3 is 14 amino acids. Authors of the study amplified TCR beta CDR3 regions from RNA transcripts. TCR CDR3 regions were first amplified by RT-PCR with HTBI primers. TCRdb recomputed calls from the multiplex PCR reads with MiXCR, one row per CDR3 protein. The data hold about 260,000 distinct CDR3 sequences, with over 20% observed a single time. Patients showing uncontrolled infection, other autoimmune disease, pregnancy or lactation were ineligible.

The sequencing input was blood. This clonotype originated in a man younger than 40 with Graves' ophthalmopathy. The J gene is TRBJ2-5, the V gene TRBV30; 11 bases agree with TRBD2. The CDR3 here is CAWKGLADQETQYF. The CDR3, as DNA: TGTGCCTGGAAGGGACTAGCGGACCAAGAGACCCAGTACTTC.